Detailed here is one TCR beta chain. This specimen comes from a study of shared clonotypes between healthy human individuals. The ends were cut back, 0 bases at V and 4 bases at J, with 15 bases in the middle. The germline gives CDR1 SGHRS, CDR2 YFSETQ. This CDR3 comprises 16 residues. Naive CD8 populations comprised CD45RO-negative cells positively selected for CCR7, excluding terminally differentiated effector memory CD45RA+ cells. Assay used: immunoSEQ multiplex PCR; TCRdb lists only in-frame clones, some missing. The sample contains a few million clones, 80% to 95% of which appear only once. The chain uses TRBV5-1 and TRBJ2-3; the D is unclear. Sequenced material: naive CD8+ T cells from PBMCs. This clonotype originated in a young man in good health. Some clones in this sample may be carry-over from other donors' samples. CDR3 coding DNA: TGCGCCAGCAGCTTGGCCCTGAATTACGGGCCAGATACGCAGTATTTT. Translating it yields CASSLALNYGPDTQYF.